Presented here are 8 T cell receptor beta chains from one specimen sequenced in a study of CD4 T cells in relation to SARS-CoV-2 and coronaviruses. Here immunoSEQ multiplex PCR was the method, and the copy in TCRdb shows in-frame clones only, minus some. The sample has some 35,000 clones; approximately 87% are singletons. Sequenced material: memory CD4+ T cells from PBMCs. These receptors were taken from an adult with COVID-19.

V gene TRBV10-3 combines with J gene TRBJ1-6, with D hard to call. The CDR3 covers 12 residues. CDR1 is ENHRY, CDR2 SYGVKD, per germline. V shed 3 bases and J shed 10 bases, with 7 bases lying between them. CDR3 in amino acids: CAISDVGSPLHF. In DNA, the CDR3 is TGTGCCATCAGTGATGTGGGGTCACCCCTCCACTTT.

The chain is built from TRBV27 and TRBJ1-1, with 7 bases fitting TRBD1. Trimming cost V 6 bases and J 1 base; bases outside gene matches: 8. This CDR3 comprises 15 residues. Germline lookup yields CDR1 MNHEY and CDR2 SMNVEV (reference sequence). The CDR3 loop is CASSPSRTGNTEAFF. In nucleotides, the CDR3 is TGTGCCAGCAGCCCCTCCCGGACAGGGAACACTGAAGCTTTCTTT.

The chain joins TRBV9 to TRBJ1-2, with 8 bases identical to TRBD1. V was pared by 3 bases and J by 8 bases, with 9 bases of the junction left unmatched. This CDR3 contains 14 residues. In germline, CDR1 is SGDLS, CDR2 YYNGEE. For the CDR3, the DNA is TGTGCCAGCAGCGGACGGACAGGGATTCGAGGCTACACCTTC. It codes for CASSGRTGIRGYTF.

The rearrangement links TRBV9 to TRBJ2-7; 10 nucleotides match TRBD1. Germline CDR1 SGDLS, CDR2 YYNGEE. J lost 6 bases, V lost 0 bases, and 3 bases had no gene match. The CDR3 spans 14 residues. The chain's CDR3 is CASSVGQGAGEQYF. The DNA of the CDR3 is TGTGCCAGCAGCGTAGGACAGGGGGCCGGCGAGCAGTACTTC.

The V call is TRBV11-3, the J call TRBJ2-7, with D perhaps matching TRBD1 or TRBD2 (5 bases each). The CDR3 has 12 residues. Looked up from germline, CDR1 is SGHNT and CDR2 is YENEEA. Between the trimmed V and J ends, which lost 3 bases and 9 bases, there was a span of 12 bases. The CDR3 DNA reads TGTGCCAGCAGCTTTGGGGGAGAACGGCAGTACTTC. Protein sequence: CASSFGGERQYF. The full variable domain, in which reference TRBV11-3 and TRBJ2-7 provide the parts outside the CDR3, is EAGVVQSPRYKIIEKKQPVAFWCNPISGHNTLYWYLQNLGQGPELLIRYENEEAVDDSQLPKDRFSAERLKGVDSTLKIQPAELGDSAVYLCASSFGGERQYFGPGTRLTVT.

This chain uses TRBV19 with TRBJ2-5; D is ambiguous. The CDR3 consists of 13 residues. Looked up from germline, CDR1 is LNHDA and CDR2 is SQIVND (reference sequence). The germline V and J ends were trimmed by 6 bases and 3 bases, with 11 bases remaining between them. This chain's CDR3 is CASSTTVKETQYF. The CDR3 DNA is TGTGCCAGTAGCACCACGGTTAAAGAGACCCAGTACTTC.

The chain is built from TRBV5-1 and TRBJ1-4, with D unclear. This CDR3 has 14 amino acids. The germline V gene has CDR1 SGHRS and CDR2 YFSETQ. V was trimmed by 0 bases and J by 7 bases, leaving 10 bases between them. The CDR3 sequence is CASSLGGPSEKLFF. CDR3 sequence (DNA): TGCGCCAGCAGCTTGGGAGGTCCTTCTGAAAAACTGTTTTTT.

The chain recombines TRBV6-4 with TRBJ1-2, with D possibly TRBD1 on 5 matching bases. V was trimmed by 3 bases and J by 2 bases, leaving 13 bases between them. CDR3 length: 15 residues. The germline CDR1 and CDR2 sequences are MRHNA and SNTAGT. CDR3 in amino acids: CASSDTGTGNYGYTF. CDR3 bases: TGTGCCAGCAGTGATACCGGGACTGGAAACTATGGCTACACCTTC.